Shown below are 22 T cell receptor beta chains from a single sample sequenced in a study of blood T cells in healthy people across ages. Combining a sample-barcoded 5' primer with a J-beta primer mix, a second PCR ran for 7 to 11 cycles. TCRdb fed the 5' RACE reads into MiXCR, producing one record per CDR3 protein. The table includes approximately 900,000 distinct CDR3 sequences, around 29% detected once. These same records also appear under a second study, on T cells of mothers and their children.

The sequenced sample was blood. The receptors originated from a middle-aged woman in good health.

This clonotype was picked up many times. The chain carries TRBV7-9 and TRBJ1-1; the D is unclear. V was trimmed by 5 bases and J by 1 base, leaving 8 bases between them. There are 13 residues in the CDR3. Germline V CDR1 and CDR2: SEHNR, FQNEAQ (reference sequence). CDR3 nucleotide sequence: TGTGCCAGCAGCCTCAATAAGAACACTGAAGCTTTCTTT. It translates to CASSLNKNTEAFF.

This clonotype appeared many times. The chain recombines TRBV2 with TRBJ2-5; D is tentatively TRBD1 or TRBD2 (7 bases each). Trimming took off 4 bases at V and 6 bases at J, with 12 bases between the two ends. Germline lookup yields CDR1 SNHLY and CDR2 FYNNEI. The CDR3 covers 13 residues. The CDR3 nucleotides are TGTGCCAGCAGTGGGGAGGGGGCGAAGACCCAGTACTTC. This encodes CASSGEGAKTQYF.

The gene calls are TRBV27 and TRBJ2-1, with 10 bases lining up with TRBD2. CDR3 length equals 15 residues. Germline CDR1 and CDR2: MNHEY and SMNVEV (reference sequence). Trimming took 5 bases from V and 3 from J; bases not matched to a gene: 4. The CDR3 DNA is TGTGCCAGCAGTCGAGCGGGGGGGCTCTACAATGAGCAGTTCTTC. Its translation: CASSRAGGLYNEQFF.

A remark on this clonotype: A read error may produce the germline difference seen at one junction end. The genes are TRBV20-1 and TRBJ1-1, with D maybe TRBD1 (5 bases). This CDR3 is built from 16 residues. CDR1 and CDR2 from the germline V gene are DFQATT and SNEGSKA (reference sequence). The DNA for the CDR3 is TGCAGTGCTAGTATTAGTTTAGGAAGAACAGGCACTCAAGCTTTCTTT. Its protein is CSASISLGRTGTQAFF.

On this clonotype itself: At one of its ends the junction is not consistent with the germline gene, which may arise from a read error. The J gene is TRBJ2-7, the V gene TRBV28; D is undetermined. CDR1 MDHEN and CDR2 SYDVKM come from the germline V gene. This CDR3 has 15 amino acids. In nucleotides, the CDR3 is TGTGCCAGCAATGTGGCGGCTTCAAATACCTACGAGCTGTACTTC. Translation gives CASNVAASNTYELYF.

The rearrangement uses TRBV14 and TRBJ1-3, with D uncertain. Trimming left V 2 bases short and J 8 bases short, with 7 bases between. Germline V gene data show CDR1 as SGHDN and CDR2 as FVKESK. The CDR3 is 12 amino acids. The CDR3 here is CASSQFSHTIYF. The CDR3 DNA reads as TGTGCCAGCAGCCAATTTTCGCACACCATATATTTT.

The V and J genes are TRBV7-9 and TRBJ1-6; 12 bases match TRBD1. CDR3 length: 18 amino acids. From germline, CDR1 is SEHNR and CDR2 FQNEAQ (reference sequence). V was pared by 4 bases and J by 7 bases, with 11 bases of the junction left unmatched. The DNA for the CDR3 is TGTGCCAGCAGCTCCGGGACAGGGGGCGCCCGGGGAAATTCACCCCTCCACTTT. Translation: CASSSGTGGARGNSPLHF.

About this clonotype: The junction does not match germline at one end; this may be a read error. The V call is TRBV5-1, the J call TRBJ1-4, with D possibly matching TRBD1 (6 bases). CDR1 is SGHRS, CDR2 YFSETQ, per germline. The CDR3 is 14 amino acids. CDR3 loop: CASGLQGPNEKLFF. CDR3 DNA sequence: TGCGCCAGCGGCTTACAGGGACCTAATGAAAAACTGTTTTTT.

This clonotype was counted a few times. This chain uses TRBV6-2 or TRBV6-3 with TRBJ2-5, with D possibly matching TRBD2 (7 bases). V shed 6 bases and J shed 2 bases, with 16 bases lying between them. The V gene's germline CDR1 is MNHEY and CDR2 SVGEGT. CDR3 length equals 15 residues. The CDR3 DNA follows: TGTGCCAGCAGCATCGCGGGGGCGCTTCAAGAGACCCAGTACTTC. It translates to CASSIAGALQETQYF.

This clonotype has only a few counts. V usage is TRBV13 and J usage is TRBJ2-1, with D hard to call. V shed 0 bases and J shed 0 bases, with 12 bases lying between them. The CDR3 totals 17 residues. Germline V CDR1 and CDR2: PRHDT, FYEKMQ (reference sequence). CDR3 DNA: TGTGCCAGCAGCTTAGGGTTTGACACGAGCTCCTACAATGAGCAGTTCTTC. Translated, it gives CASSLGFDTSSYNEQFF.

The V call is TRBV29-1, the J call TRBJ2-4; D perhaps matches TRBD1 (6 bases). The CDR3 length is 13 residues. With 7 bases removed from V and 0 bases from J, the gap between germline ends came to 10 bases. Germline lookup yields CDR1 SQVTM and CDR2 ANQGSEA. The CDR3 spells CSAGTIAKNIQYF. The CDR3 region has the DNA TGCAGCGCCGGGACAATAGCCAAAAACATTCAGTACTTC.

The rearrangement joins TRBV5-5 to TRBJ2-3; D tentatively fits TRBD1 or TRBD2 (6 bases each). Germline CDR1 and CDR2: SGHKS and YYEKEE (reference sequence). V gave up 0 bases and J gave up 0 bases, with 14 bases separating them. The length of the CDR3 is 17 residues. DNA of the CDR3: TGTGCCAGCAGCTTGGCCATCGGGGGCCTCAGCACAGATACGCAGTATTTT. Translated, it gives CASSLAIGGLSTDTQYF.

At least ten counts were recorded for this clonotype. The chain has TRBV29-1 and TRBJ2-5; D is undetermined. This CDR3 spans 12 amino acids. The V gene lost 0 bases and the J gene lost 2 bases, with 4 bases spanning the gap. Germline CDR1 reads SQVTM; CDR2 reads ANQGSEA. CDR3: CSVEDEQETQYF. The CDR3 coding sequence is TGCAGCGTTGAAGACGAGCAAGAGACCCAGTACTTC. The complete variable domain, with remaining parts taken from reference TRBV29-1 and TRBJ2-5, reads SAVISQKPSRDICQRGTSLTIQCQVDSQVTMMFWYRQQPGQSLTLIATANQGSEATYESGFVIDKFPISRPNLTFSTLTVSNMSPEDSSIYLCSVEDEQETQYFGPGTRLLVL.

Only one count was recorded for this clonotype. Written as DNA, the CDR3 is TGTGCCACCAGCAGAGAAAGGCTCATACCGAACACTGAAGCTTTCTTT. It codes for CATSRERLIPNTEAFF. The V call is TRBV15, the J call TRBJ1-1; D gene unclear. CDR1 LNHNV and CDR2 YYDKDF come from the germline V gene (reference sequence). This CDR3 spans 16 amino acids. Trimming took 0 bases from V and 1 from J, leaving 12 bases between them. Filled out from reference TRBV15 and TRBJ1-1, the complete variable domain reads DAMVIQNPRYQVTQFGKPVTLSCSQTLNHNVMYWYQQKSSQAPKLLFHYYDKDFNNEADTPDNFQSRRPNTSFCFLDIRSPGLGDTAMYLCATSRERLIPNTEAFFGQGTRLTVV.

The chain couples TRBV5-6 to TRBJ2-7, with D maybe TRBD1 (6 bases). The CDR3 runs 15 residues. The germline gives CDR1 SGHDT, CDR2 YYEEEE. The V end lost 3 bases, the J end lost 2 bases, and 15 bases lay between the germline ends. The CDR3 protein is CASSYSVEGAYEQYF. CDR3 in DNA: TGTGCCAGCAGCTACTCAGTAGAGGGGGCCTACGAGCAGTACTTC.

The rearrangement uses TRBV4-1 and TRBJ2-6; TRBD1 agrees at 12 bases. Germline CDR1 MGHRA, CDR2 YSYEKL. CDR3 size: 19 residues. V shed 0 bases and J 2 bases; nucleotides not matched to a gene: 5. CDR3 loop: CASSQDRDRGRTGANVLTF. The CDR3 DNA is TGCGCCAGCAGCCAAGATAGGGACAGGGGGCGCACTGGGGCCAACGTCCTGACTTTC.

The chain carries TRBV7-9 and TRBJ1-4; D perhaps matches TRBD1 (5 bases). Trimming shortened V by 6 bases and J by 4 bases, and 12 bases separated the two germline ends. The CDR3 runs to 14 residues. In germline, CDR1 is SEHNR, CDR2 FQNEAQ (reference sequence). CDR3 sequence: CASRPGQSNEKLFF. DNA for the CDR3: TGTGCCAGCAGACCCGGACAAAGTAATGAAAAACTGTTTTTT.

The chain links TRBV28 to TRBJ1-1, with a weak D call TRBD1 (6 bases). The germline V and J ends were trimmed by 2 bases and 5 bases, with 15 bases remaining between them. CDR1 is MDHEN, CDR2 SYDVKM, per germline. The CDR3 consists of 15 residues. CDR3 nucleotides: TGTGCCAGCAGTTTACAGGCAGGGGTGAGAACTGAAGCTTTCTTT. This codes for CASSLQAGVRTEAFF.

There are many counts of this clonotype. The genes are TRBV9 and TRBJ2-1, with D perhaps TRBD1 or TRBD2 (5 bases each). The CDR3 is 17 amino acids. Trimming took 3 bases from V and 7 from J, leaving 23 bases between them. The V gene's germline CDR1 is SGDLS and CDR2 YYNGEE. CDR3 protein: CASSATNGPPRGNEQFF. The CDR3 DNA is TGTGCCAGCAGCGCGACTAATGGGCCTCCGAGGGGAAATGAGCAGTTCTTC.

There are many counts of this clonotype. Written as DNA, the CDR3 is TGCAGTGCTCCACCCCCGGACAGGGGAAATGAAAAACTGTTTTTT. Its translation: CSAPPPDRGNEKLFF. The chain couples TRBV20-1 to TRBJ1-4, with TRBD1 matching over 9 bases. CDR3 length: 15 amino acids. Unmatched junction bases numbered 9, after V lost 5 bases and J lost 5 bases. CDR1 DFQATT and CDR2 SNEGSKA come from the germline V gene (reference sequence).

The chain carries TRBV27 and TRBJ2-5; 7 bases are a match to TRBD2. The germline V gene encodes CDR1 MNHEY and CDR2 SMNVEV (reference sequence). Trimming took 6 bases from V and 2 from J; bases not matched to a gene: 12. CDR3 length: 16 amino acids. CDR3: CASSANLADPQETQYF. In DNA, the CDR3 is TGTGCCAGCAGCGCCAACCTAGCGGATCCTCAAGAGACCCAGTACTTC.

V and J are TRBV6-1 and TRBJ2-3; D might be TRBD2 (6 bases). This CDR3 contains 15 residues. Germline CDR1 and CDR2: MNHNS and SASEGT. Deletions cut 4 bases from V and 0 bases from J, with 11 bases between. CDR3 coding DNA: TGTGCCAGCAGTGGGACTACCGCTAGCACAGATACGCAGTATTTT. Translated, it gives CASSGTTASTDTQYF.